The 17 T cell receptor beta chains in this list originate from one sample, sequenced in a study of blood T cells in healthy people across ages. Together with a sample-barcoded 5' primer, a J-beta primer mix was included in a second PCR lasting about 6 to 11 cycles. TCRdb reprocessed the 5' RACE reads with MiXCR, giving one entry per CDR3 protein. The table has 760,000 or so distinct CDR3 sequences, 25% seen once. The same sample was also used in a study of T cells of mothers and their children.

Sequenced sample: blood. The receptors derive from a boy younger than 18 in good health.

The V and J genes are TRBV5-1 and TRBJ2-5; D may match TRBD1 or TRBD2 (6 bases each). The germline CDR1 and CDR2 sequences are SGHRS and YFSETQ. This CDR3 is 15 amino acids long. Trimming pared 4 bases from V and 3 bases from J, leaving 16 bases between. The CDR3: CASSRTPEGEETQYF. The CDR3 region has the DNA TGCGCCAGCAGCCGGACACCGGAGGGGGAAGAGACCCAGTACTTC.

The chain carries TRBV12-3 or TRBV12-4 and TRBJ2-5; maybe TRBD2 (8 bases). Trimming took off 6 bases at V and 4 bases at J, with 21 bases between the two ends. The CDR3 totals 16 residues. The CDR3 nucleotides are TGTGCCAGCAGCCCAGGGGGGCAGGGACTAGGAGAGACCCAGTACTTC. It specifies CASSPGGQGLGETQYF.

The CDR3 spells CASSPSSTGPYGYTF. DNA of the CDR3: TGTGCCAGCAGTCCATCGTCGACAGGGCCCTATGGCTACACCTTC. The chain combines TRBV28 with TRBJ1-2; 7 nucleotides align to TRBD1. CDR3 length equals 15 residues. V lost 5 bases and J lost 4; bases outside the gene matches: 10. The germline gives CDR1 MDHEN, CDR2 SYDVKM.

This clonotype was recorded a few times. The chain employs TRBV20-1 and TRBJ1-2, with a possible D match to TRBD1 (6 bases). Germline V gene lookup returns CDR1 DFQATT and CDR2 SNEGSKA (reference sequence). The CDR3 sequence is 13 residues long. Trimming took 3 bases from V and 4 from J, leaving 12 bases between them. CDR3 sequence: CSASRGQLYGYTF. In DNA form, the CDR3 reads TGCAGTGCTAGCCGCGGACAGCTCTATGGCTACACCTTC.

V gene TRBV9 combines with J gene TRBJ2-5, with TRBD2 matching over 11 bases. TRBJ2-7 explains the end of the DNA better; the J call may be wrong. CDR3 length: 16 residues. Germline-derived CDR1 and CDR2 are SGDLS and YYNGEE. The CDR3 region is CASSVGGLAASYEQYF. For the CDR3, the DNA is TGTGCCAGCAGCGTAGGGGGACTAGCGGCTTCGTACGAGCAGTACTTC.

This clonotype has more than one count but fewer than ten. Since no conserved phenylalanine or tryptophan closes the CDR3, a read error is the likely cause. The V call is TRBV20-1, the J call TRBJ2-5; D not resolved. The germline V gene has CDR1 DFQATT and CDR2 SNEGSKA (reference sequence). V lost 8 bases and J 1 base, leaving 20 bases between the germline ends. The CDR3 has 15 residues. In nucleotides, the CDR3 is TGCAGTCCTTCAAACGTTAATTCGTTCCAAGAGACCCAGTACCTC. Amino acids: CSPSNVNSFQETQYL.

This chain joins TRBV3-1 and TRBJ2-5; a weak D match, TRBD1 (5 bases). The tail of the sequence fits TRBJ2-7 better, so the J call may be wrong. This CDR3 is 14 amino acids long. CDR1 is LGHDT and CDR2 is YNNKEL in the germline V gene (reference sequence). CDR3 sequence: CASSQGYRTYEQYF. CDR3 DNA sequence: TGTGCCAGCAGCCAAGGTTACAGGACCTACGAGCAGTACTTC.

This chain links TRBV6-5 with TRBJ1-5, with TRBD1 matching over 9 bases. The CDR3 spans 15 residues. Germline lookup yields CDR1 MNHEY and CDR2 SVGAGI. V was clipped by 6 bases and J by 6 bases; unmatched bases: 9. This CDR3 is CASRNTGGKGQPQHF. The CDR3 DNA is TGTGCCAGCAGGAACACAGGGGGCAAGGGTCAGCCCCAGCATTTT.

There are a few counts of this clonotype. In DNA form, the CDR3 reads TGCAGTGCGAAGGCGCCAGACAGCTACGAGCAGTACTTC. It is translated as CSAKAPDSYEQYF. The rearrangement links TRBV20-1 to TRBJ2-7, with a tentative D call TRBD1 (5 bases). Trimming pared 6 bases from V and 3 bases from J, leaving 15 bases between. Germline V CDR1 and CDR2: DFQATT, SNEGSKA (reference sequence). This CDR3 is built from 13 residues.

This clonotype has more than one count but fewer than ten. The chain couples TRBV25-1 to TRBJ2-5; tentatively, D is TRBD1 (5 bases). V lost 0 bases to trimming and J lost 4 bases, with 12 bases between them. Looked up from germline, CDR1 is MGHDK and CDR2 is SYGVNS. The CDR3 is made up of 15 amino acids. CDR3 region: CASSEYLGLGETQYF. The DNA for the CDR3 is TGTGCCAGCAGTGAATATTTGGGGCTGGGAGAGACCCAGTACTTC. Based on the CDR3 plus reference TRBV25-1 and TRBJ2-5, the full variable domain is EADIYQTPRYLVIGTGKKITLECSQTMGHDKMYWYQQDPGMELHLIHYSYGVNSTEKGDLSSESTVSRIRTEHFPLTLESARPSHTSQYLCASSEYLGLGETQYFGPGTRLLVL.

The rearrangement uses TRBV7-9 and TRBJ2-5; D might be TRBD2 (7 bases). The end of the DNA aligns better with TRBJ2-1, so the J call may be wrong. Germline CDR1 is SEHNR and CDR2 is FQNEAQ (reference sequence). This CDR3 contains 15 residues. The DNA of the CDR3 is TGTGCCAGCAGCTTGGGGGCGGGAGCCATGTATGAGCAGTTCTTC. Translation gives CASSLGAGAMYEQFF.

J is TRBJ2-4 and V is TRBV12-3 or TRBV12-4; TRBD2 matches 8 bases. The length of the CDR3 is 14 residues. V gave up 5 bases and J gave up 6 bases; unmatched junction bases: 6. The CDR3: CASSPGLAVNIQYF. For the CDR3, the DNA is TGTGCCAGCAGTCCCGGACTAGCAGTAAACATTCAGTACTTC.

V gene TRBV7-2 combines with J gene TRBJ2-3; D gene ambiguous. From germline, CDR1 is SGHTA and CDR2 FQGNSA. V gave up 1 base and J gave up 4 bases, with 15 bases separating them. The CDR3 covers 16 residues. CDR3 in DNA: TGTGCCAGCAGCTTAGTCGGTTTGAGTATCCCAGATACGCAGTATTTT. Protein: CASSLVGLSIPDTQYF.

The CDR3 protein is CASRPDSYNQPQHF. The DNA of the CDR3 is TGTGCCAGCAGACCGGACAGCTACAATCAGCCCCAGCATTTT. The chain has TRBV28 and TRBJ1-5, with D maybe TRBD1 (6 bases). Germline CDR1 and CDR2: MDHEN and SYDVKM. This CDR3 contains 14 residues. With 6 bases removed from V and 3 bases from J, the gap between germline ends came to 12 bases.

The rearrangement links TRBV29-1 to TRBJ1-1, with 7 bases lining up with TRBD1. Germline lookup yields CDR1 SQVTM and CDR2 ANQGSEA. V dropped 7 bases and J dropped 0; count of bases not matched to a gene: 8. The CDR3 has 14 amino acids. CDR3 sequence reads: CSATTTGVNTEAFF. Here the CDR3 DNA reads TGCAGCGCCACCACTACAGGGGTGAACACTGAAGCTTTCTTT.

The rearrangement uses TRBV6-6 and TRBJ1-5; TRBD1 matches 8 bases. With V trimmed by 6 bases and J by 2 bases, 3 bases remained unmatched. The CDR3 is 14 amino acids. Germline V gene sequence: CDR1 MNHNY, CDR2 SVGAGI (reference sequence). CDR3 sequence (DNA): TGTGCCAGCAGAGAGGACAGGGGCAATCAGCCCCAGCATTTT. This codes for CASREDRGNQPQHF.

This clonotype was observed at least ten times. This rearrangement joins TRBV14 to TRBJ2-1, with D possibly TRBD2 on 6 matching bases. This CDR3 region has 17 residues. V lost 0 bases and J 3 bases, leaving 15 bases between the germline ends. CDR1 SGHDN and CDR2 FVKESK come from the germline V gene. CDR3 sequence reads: CASSQDVRERIYNEQFF. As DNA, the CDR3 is TGTGCCAGCAGCCAAGATGTTCGGGAGCGAATCTACAATGAGCAGTTCTTC.